This T cell receptor (beta chain) was sequenced during a study of CD8+ T cells in alopecia areata. In 4 or 5 patients, CD4+ T cells were split by CD25+CD127- sorting. Peripheral blood and lesional scalp punch biopsies were taken from alopecia areata patients. The sequencing template was cDNA reverse transcribed from extracted RNA. Here immunoSEQ multiplex PCR was the method, and the copy in TCRdb shows in-frame clones only, minus some. The table shows fewer than 40,000 clones, with around 57% occurring only once. The sequenced sample consisted of CD4+ Tregs sorted from blood. The receptor was isolated from a human donor with alopecia areata.

CDR3 in DNA: TGTGCCAGCAGTTACGACAGGCTCGGACAGCCCCAGCATTTT. This codes for CASSYDRLGQPQHF. The chain combines TRBV6-6 with TRBJ1-5; perhaps TRBD1 as D (6 bases). The CDR3 sequence is 14 residues long. Germline CDR1 MNHNY, CDR2 SVGAGI (reference sequence). The germline V and J ends were trimmed by 2 bases and 7 bases, with 12 bases remaining between them.